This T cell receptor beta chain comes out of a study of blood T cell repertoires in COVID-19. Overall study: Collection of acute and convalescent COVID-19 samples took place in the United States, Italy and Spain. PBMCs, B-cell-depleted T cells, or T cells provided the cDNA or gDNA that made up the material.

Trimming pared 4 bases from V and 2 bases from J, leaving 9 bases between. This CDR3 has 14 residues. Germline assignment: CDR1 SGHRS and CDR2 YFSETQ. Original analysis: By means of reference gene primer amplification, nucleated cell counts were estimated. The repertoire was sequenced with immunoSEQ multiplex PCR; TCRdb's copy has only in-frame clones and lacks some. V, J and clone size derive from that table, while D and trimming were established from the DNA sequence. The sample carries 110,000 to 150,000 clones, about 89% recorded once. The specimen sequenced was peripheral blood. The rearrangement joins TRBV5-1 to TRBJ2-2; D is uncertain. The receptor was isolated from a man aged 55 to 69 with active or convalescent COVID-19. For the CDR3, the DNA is TGCGCCAGCAGCCCGCAGGCAAACACCGGGGAGCTGTTTTTT. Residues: CASSPQANTGELFF.